This TCR beta chain was identified in a study of Graves' ophthalmopathy and Graves' hyperthyroidism. People with hyperthyroidism were aged 18 to 65 and newly diagnosed, under 2 months' duration. Pregnant or lactating patients and those with other autoimmune diseases or uncontrolled infections were excluded. Germline-derived CDR1 and CDR2 are LGHNA and YSLEER. The trim removed 4 bases at V and 5 bases at J, leaving 9 bases unmatched. The CDR3 extends over 16 amino acids. Amplified material comprised TCR beta CDR3 regions derived from RNA transcripts. First-round RT-PCR used HTBI primers; second-round multiplex PCR followed. TCRdb reprocessed the multiplex PCR reads with MiXCR, giving one entry per CDR3 protein. Here the sample spans over a million distinct CDR3 sequences, roughly 35% being singletons.

V is TRBV4-3 and J is TRBJ2-7; TRBD2 agrees at 12 bases. Sequenced material: peripheral blood or thyroid tissue (not recorded which). This clonotype was obtained from an adult man with Graves' hyperthyroidism. CDR3 nucleotide sequence: TGCGCCAGCAGCCTTGGTCTAGCGGGAGGGTCCGACGAGCAGTACTTC. This gives the protein CASSLGLAGGSDEQYF.